The T cell receptor beta chain described here comes from a study of OX40 agonist ivuxolimab in advanced cancers. Findings of the study overall: More expanded clones were seen, on average, in CD8+ T cells than in CD4+.

Note on this clone: Its specificity is unknown.

The repertoire was sequenced with immunoSEQ multiplex PCR; TCRdb's copy has only in-frame clones and lacks some. The data show 20,000 to 30,000 clones, with approximately 91% seen just once and around 49% held by the top ten. Deletions cut 4 bases from V and 0 bases from J, with 6 bases between. The CDR3 loop spans 13 amino acids. Germline loops: CDR1 SGHTA, CDR2 FQGTGA. The TCR comes from an adult with an advanced solid tumor such as melanoma, head and neck, liver or kidney cancer. This material consisted of CD4+ or CD8+ T cells sorted from blood, taken in a trial of the OX40 agonist ivuxolimab. This rearrangement joins TRBV7-3 to TRBJ1-1; maybe TRBD1 (6 bases). CDR3 sequence (DNA): TGTGCCAGCAGCTGGACAGTGAACACTGAAGCTTTCTTT. This encodes CASSWTVNTEAFF.